This TCR beta chain was profiled in a study of regulatory T cells in long-lasting Graves disease. This CDR3 has 14 residues. From germline, CDR1 is MNHNS and CDR2 SASEGT. Trimming shortened V by 2 bases and J by 4 bases, and 11 bases separated the two germline ends. Time point noted: newly diagnosed GD, antithyroid drugs for less than 3 months. Generation of the TCR library employed RNA extracted from PBMCs. There are many counts of this clonotype. Antigen unknown. In building TCR beta libraries, iRepertoire HTBI primers were used together with Arm-PCR of CDR3 regions. TCRdb passed the multiplex PCR reads through MiXCR, listing each CDR3 protein once. This table holds about 560,000 distinct CDR3 sequences, about 15% found once. Study-level results: There was favoring of TRBV28, TRBJ1-2 and TRBJ2-5 in persistent disease.

The data also belong to a second study, concerning T cells in Graves' hyperthyroidism and ophthalmopathy. That work contributes: Lactation, pregnancy, other autoimmune disease or uncontrolled infection led to exclusion of patients. HTBI primers were the set used in a first-round RT-PCR of the TCR CDR3.

This clonotype was sampled from a man aged 18-30 years with Graves disease. J is TRBJ2-5 and V is TRBV6-1; a weak D match, TRBD1 (5 bases). This specimen was peripheral blood mononuclear cells (PBMCs), taken at new diagnosis, from a patient treated with antithyroid drugs. This CDR3 reads CASSENAGIETQYF. CDR3 bases: TGTGCCAGCAGTGAAAACGCAGGGATAGAGACCCAGTACTTC.